This T cell receptor beta chain comes out of a study of blood T cell repertoires in COVID-19. Overall study: The cDNA or gDNA used as material had been derived from T cells, B-cell-depleted T cells, or PBMCs.

This clone came up once. This study enrolled people aged roughly 18 to 89 from about two dozen US geographic areas. Measured with immunoSEQ multiplex PCR; TCRdb has only the in-frame clones, and not every one. There are about 400,000 clones in the sample; approximately 89% occur only once, and about 1.7% lies in the top ten. Germline CDR1 and CDR2: SGDLS and YYNGEE. V was clipped by 0 bases and J by 7 bases; unmatched bases: 8. The CDR3 loop spans 15 amino acids. The sequencing sample was made of PBMCs or T cells enriched from blood (not recorded which). J is TRBJ2-7 and V is TRBV9; 9 bases are shared with TRBD2. The sequence derives from a woman aged 25 to 39 who had recovered from COVID-19. CDR3 nucleotide sequence: TGTGCCAGCAGCGTAGGCCAGGGACTAGCACGAGAGCAGTACTTC. This sequence encodes CASSVGQGLAREQYF.